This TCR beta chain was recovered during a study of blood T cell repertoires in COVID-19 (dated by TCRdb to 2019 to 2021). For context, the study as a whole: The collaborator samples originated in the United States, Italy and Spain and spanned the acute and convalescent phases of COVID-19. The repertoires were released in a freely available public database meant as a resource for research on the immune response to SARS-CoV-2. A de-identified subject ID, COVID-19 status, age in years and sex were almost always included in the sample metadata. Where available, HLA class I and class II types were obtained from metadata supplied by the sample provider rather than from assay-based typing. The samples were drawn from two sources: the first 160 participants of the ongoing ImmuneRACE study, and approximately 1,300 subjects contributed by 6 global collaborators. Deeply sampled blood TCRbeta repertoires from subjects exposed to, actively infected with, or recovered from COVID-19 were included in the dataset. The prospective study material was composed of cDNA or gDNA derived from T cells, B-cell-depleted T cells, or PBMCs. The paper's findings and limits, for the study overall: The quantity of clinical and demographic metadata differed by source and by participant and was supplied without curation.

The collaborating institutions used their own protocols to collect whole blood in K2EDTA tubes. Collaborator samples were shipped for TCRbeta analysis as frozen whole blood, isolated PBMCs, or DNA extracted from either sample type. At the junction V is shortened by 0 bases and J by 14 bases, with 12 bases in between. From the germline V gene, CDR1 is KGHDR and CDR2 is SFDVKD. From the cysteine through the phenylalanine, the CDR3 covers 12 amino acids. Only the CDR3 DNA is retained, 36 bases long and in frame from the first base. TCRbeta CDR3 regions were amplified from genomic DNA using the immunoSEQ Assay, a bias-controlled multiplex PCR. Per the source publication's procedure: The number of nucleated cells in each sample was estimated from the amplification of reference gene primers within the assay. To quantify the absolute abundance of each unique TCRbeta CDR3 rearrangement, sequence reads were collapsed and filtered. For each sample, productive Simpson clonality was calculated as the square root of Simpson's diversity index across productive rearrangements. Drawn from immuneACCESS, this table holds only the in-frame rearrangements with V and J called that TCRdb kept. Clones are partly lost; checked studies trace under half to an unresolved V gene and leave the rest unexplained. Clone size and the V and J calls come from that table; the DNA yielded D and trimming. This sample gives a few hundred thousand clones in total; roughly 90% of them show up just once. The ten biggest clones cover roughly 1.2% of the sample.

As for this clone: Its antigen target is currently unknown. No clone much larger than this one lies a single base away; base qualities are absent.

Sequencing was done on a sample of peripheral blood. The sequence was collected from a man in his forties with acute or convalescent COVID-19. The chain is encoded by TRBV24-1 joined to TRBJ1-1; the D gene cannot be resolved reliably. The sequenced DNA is TGTGCCACCAGTGATTTGGGGTCCAGCGACTTCTTT. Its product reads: CATSDLGSSDFF.